The rows below give T cell receptor beta chains drawn from one sample of a study of blood T cell repertoires in COVID-19. Method: immunoSEQ multiplex PCR; TCRdb's copy keeps in-frame clones and lacks some. The sample consists of roughly 120,000 clones, roughly 84% of them appearing once. Sequenced material: peripheral blood. Every receptor here comes from an older woman with acute or convalescent COVID-19. Both conserved end residues are part of each CDR3. D genes are given only for firm matches. Clone size is stated in some rows and not others, as once, few, many or a class when expanded.

TRBJ1-4,TRBV14,.,13,once,TGTGCCAGCAGCCAAGGACAGATCGGAAAACTGTTTTTT,CASSQGQIGKLFF
TRBJ2-7,TRBV18,.,13,.,TGTGCCAGCTCCCCGAATTCAGCCTACGAGCAGTACTTC,CASSPNSAYEQYF
TRBJ1-6,TRBV9,TRBD1,14,.,TGTGCCAGCAGCCCGGACAGGGAAAATTCACCCCTCCACTTT,CASSPDRENSPLHF
TRBJ1-5,TRBV2,TRBD1,15,.,TGTGCCAGCAGCGCGGACAGGGGAGGCAATCAGCCCCAGCATTTT,CASSADRGGNQPQHF
TRBJ2-1,TRBV7-3,.,16,.,TGTGCCAGCAGCCTAGAGACAGAAACCCTTTACAATGAGCAGTTCTTC,CASSLETETLYNEQFF
TRBJ2-7,TRBV5-4,.,14,.,TGTGCCAGCAGCCTAGGGGCACTTCCCTACGAGCAGTACTTC,CASSLGALPYEQYF
TRBJ2-1,TRBV19,.,13,few,TGTGCCAGTAGTGAACAGAAAGGCAATGAGCAGTTCTTC,CASSEQKGNEQFF
TRBJ2-7,TRBV5-6,.,15,.,TGTGCCAGCAGCCTGCAAGCGGACTACGCCTACGAGCAGTACTTC,CASSLQADYAYEQYF
TRBJ1-2,TRBV5-6,.,13,.,TGTGCCAGCAGCTTGGAGCTTAACTATGGCTACACCTTC,CASSLELNYGYTF
TRBJ2-7,TRBV9,TRBD1,14,.,TGTGCCAGCAGCCCCTCCGACAGGGGCTACGAGCAGTACTTC,CASSPSDRGYEQYF
TRBJ2-5,TRBV19,TRBD1,14,.,TGTGCCAGTAGTCTTCGACAGGGACGAGAGACCCAGTACTTC,CASSLRQGRETQYF
TRBJ1-4,TRBV5-1,.,13,once,TGCGCCAGCAGGGCCAGGGCAAATGAAAAACTGTTTTTT,CASRARANEKLFF
TRBJ2-2,TRBV5-1,TRBD2,14,once,TGCGCCAGCAGCTCCGGACTAGCGAGCGGGGAGCTGTTTTTT,CASSSGLASGELFF
TRBJ1-1,TRBV6-5,.,15,.,TGTGCCAGCCGGGGGGGGCCCCTAGGGTACACTGAAGCTTTCTTT,CASRGGPLGYTEAFF
TRBJ2-7,TRBV9,TRBD2,16,.,TGTGCCAGCAGCGTAGGAGTAGCGGGAGGGACCTACGAGCAGTACTTC,CASSVGVAGGTYEQYF
TRBJ1-1,TRBV5-1,.,15,.,TGCGCCAGCAGCGGGGGGTCCCCGGGGGTGACTGAAGCTTTCTTT,CASSGGSPGVTEAFF
TRBJ1-2,TRBV10-2,.,12,.,TGCGCCAGCAGTGAATTACAGACCGGCTACACCTTC,CASSELQTGYTF
TRBJ1-2,TRBV5-4,TRBD1,16,.,TGTGCCAGCAGCTTGGGGGGACAGGATTTAGGGTATGGCTACACCTTC,CASSLGGQDLGYGYTF
TRBJ2-2,TRBV6-5,.,15,.,TGTGCCAGCAGTCCACGGAGGGGGAACACCGGGGAGCTGTTTTTT,CASSPRRGNTGELFF
TRBJ1-2,TRBV6-5,TRBD1,14,many,TGTGCCAGCAGCCTCGGACAGGGAGGCTATGGCTACACCTTC,CASSLGQGGYGYTF
TRBJ2-3,TRBV7-3,TRBD2,16,once,TGTGCCAGCAGCCCTTCTAGCGGGGGGGCCGGAGATACGCAGTATTTT,CASSPSSGGAGDTQYF
TRBJ2-2,TRBV29-1,.,18,.,TGCAGCGTTGAAGCCCCAGGGGCCTCCTCATTGAACACCGGGGAGCTGTTTTTT,CSVEAPGASSLNTGELFF
TRBJ2-1,TRBV5-1,TRBD2,17,.,TGCGCCAGCAGCTTGGGACTAGCGGGAGGGCCAGGCAATGAGCAGTTCTTC,CASSLGLAGGPGNEQFF
TRBJ2-7,TRBV10-3,TRBD1,12,.,TGTGCCACGGGACAGGGGGCTGGGGAGCAGTACTTC,CATGQGAGEQYF
TRBJ1-2,TRBV6-5,TRBD1,14,.,TGTGCCAGCAGATACACAGGGGGCCCGGGCGGCTACACCTTC,CASRYTGGPGGYTF
TRBJ2-3,TRBV19,.,13,.,TGTGCCAGTAAGGTAGAGGGATCGGATACGCAGTATTTT,CASKVEGSDTQYF
TRBJ2-5,TRBV2,.,13,.,TGTGCCAGCAGCCGGGACATAGAAGAGACCCAGTACTTC,CASSRDIEETQYF
TRBJ1-1,TRBV29-1,.,13,.,TGCAGCGTTGAGCTAGGGGGGAACACTGAAGCTTTCTTT,CSVELGGNTEAFF
TRBJ2-1,TRBV24-1,TRBD2,15,.,TGTGCCACAAGAAGAGGGCGGGAGCCCCAGCATGAGCAGTTCTTC,CATRRGREPQHEQFF
TRBJ2-3,TRBV5-1,TRBD2,16,.,TGCGCCAGCAGCAAAACTAGCGGGCGGGGCACAGATACGCAGTATTTT,CASSKTSGRGTDTQYF
TRBJ2-3,TRBV4-1,TRBD1,18,.,TGCGCCAGCAGCCAAGATAGCTCGGGACAGGGGGCCAAAGATACGCAGTATTTT,CASSQDSSGQGAKDTQYF
TRBJ1-1,TRBV10-3,.,13,few,TGTGCCACTTGGACAGAGATGAACACTGAAGCTTTCTTT,CATWTEMNTEAFF
TRBJ1-1,TRBV2,TRBD1,15,.,TGTGCCAGCAGCCCCGACAGGGGCCCTAACACTGAAGCTTTCTTT,CASSPDRGPNTEAFF
TRBJ2-1,TRBV5-6,TRBD1,16,.,TGTGCCAGCAGCTTGGCGGCTAGGGACAGTTACAATGAGCAGTTCTTC,CASSLAARDSYNEQFF
TRBJ2-5,TRBV7-9,TRBD2,17,once,TGTGCCAGCAGCTTGCATAGGCTAGCGGGAGCTCAAGAGACCCAGTACTTC,CASSLHRLAGAQETQYF
TRBJ1-5,TRBV29-1,TRBD1,11,.,TGCAGCGTACAGGGGAATCAGCCCCAGCATTTT,CSVQGNQPQHF
TRBJ1-1,TRBV12-3/TRBV12-4,.,13,.,TGTGCCAGCACTCGTGGGCAGAACACTGAAGCTTTCTTT,CASTRGQNTEAFF
TRBJ1-2,TRBV19,TRBD1,13,.,TGTGCCAGTAGTACACAGGGGCGAGGCGGCTACACCTTC,CASSTQGRGGYTF
TRBJ1-2,TRBV12-3/TRBV12-4,.,12,once,TGTGCCAGCAGTTGGACCGGAGGTGGCTACACCTTC,CASSWTGGGYTF
TRBJ2-1,TRBV7-3,.,16,.,TGTGCCAGCAGCTTAATTGCGGGAACTCCCTACAATGAGCAGTTCTTC,CASSLIAGTPYNEQFF
TRBJ2-2,TRBV11-3,TRBD1,16,.,TGTGCCAGCAGCTTCACCCAGGGGGCGGGCACCGGGGAGCTGTTTTTT,CASSFTQGAGTGELFF
TRBJ2-5,TRBV7-2,TRBD2,17,.,TGTGCCAGCAGCAAGGGGCCCCAGCGGGAGAAGTCGGAGACCCAGTACTTC,CASSKGPQREKSETQYF
TRBJ1-2,TRBV5-1,TRBD1,16,.,TGCGCCAGCAGCTTATCCCCGACAGGGGGTAACTATGGCTACACCTTC,CASSLSPTGGNYGYTF
TRBJ2-1,TRBV10-3,.,12,.,TGTGCCATCAGTGAGCCCCAGGGTGAGCAGTTCTTC,CAISEPQGEQFF
TRBJ1-4,TRBV12-3/TRBV12-4,TRBD1,13,.,TGTGCCAGCAGTTTGACCGGACAGGGAGAACTGTTTTTT,CASSLTGQGELFF
TRBJ1-1,TRBV10-3,.,15,.,TGTGCCATCAGTGGGGGGGGGTTGATGAACACTGAAGCTTTCTTT,CAISGGGLMNTEAFF
TRBJ2-3,TRBV19,TRBD1,13,.,TGTGCCAGTAGTGACAGGGCGCCAGATACGCAGTATTTT,CASSDRAPDTQYF
TRBJ1-5,TRBV6-1,.,16,.,TGTGCCAGCAGTGAACGCTCCTTCGGGGGGGATCAGCCCCAGCATTTT,CASSERSFGGDQPQHF
TRBJ2-7,TRBV27,TRBD2,15,.,TGTGCCAGCAGTTTATCTCGACTAGCGGGAGGCGAGCAGTACTTC,CASSLSRLAGGEQYF
TRBJ2-3,TRBV15,TRBD1,17,.,TGTGCCACCAGCAGAGGGCTACAGGGGCAGAGGACAGATACGCAGTATTTT,CATSRGLQGQRTDTQYF
TRBJ1-4,TRBV7-9,.,14,.,TGTGCCAGCAGCTTGGGGCAGTCACAAGAAAAACTGTTTTTT,CASSLGQSQEKLFF